The 19 T cell receptor beta chains reported below all come from one sample, sequenced in a study of shared clonotypes between healthy human individuals. TCRdb's table, derived via immunoSEQ multiplex PCR, lists solely in-frame clones and lacks some. The sample holds some 500,000 clones, about 96% seen once. Sequencing was performed on naive CD4+ T cells sorted from blood. Described subset: CD45RA+ positively selected. The origin of the receptors is a woman in her twenties or thirties in good health.

This rearrangement joins TRBV27 to TRBJ2-1, with TRBD2 matching over 8 bases. V shed 7 bases and J 1 base; nucleotides not matched to a gene: 6. This CDR3 region has 15 residues. Germline V gene sequence: CDR1 MNHEY, CDR2 SMNVEV (reference sequence). CDR3 protein: CASMARGGSYNEQFF. CDR3 sequence (DNA): TGTGCCAGCATGGCCCGGGGGGGATCCTACAATGAGCAGTTCTTC.

The gene calls are TRBV15 and TRBJ2-1; D gene unclear. The V end was cut by 1 base, the J end by 4 bases, with 8 bases between. Germline CDR1 reads LNHNV; CDR2 reads YYDKDF (reference sequence). The CDR3 totals 14 residues. CDR3 residues: CATSRGTGYNEQFF. The CDR3 DNA reads as TGTGCCACCAGCAGAGGGACGGGTTACAATGAGCAGTTCTTC.

This chain connects TRBV28 to TRBJ2-7; TRBD2 matches 9 bases. The germline gives CDR1 MDHEN, CDR2 SYDVKM. There are 15 residues in the CDR3. Unmatched junction bases numbered 5, after V lost 5 bases and J lost 0 bases. The CDR3 is CASSRLAVSSYEQYF. The CDR3, as DNA: TGTGCCAGCAGTCGACTAGCGGTGAGCTCCTACGAGCAGTACTTC.

J is TRBJ1-2 and V is TRBV5-8, with a tentative D call TRBD1 (5 bases). The V end was cut by 5 bases, the J end by 4 bases, with 15 bases between. The germline V gene has CDR1 SGHTS and CDR2 YDEGEE. This CDR3 contains 14 residues. CDR3 sequence reads: CASSTDIISYGYTF. The CDR3 nucleotides are TGTGCCAGCAGTACGGACATTATCTCCTATGGCTACACCTTC.

This chain uses TRBV27 with TRBJ2-2; 9 bases agree with TRBD2. The CDR3 is made up of 18 amino acids. V dropped 5 bases and J dropped 2; count of bases not matched to a gene: 12. Looked up from germline, CDR1 is MNHEY and CDR2 is SMNVEV (reference sequence). CDR3 region: CASSIRGLAGVNTGELFF. CDR3 nucleotides: TGTGCCAGCAGTATACGGGGGTTAGCGGGAGTTAACACCGGGGAGCTGTTTTTT.

The J gene is TRBJ2-4, the V gene TRBV19; a possible D gene is TRBD1 (5 bases). V was cut by 3 bases and J by 3 bases, with 15 bases left in between. In germline, CDR1 is LNHDA, CDR2 SQIVND (reference sequence). This CDR3 contains 16 residues. CDR3 residues: CASSIGAGLIKNIQYF. Written as DNA, the CDR3 is TGTGCCAGTAGTATTGGGGCAGGGCTTATCAAAAACATTCAGTACTTC.

The V and J genes are TRBV7-2 and TRBJ2-7; TRBD2 matches at 7 bases. This CDR3 is 14 amino acids long. V trimming: 5 bases; J trimming: 2 bases; junction bases outside the gene matches: 6. The V gene's germline CDR1 is SGHTA and CDR2 FQGNSA. Here the CDR3 DNA reads TGTGCCAGCAGCACATTTGGGGGGGCCTACGAGCAGTACTTC. Its translation: CASSTFGGAYEQYF. Together with reference TRBV7-2 and TRBJ2-7, the CDR3 gives the full variable domain: GAGVSQSPSNKVTEKGKDVELRCDPISGHTALYWYRQSLGQGLEFLIYFQGNSAPDKSGLPSDRFSAERTGGSVSTLTIQRTQQEDSAVYLCASSTFGGAYEQYFGPGTRLTVT.

The chain employs TRBV30 and TRBJ2-7, with a tentative D call TRBD2 (6 bases). Deletions cut 0 bases from V and 6 bases from J, with 15 bases between. CDR1 GTSNPN and CDR2 SVGIG come from the germline V gene (reference sequence). The CDR3 totals 14 residues. The CDR3 nucleotides read TGTGCCTGGAGTGTTTTCTCGAAGCGGGCCGAGCAGTACTTC. Translation: CAWSVFSKRAEQYF. The full variable domain, rest sourced from reference TRBV30 and TRBJ2-7, is SQTIHQWPATLVQPVGSPLSLECTVEGTSNPNLYWYRQAAGRGLQLLFYSVGIGQISSEVPQNLSASRPQDRQFILSSKKLLLSDSGFYLCAWSVFSKRAEQYFGPGTRLTVT.

J is TRBJ2-7 and V is TRBV6-5; D is perhaps TRBD1 (6 bases). Germline assignment: CDR1 MNHEY and CDR2 SVGAGI. This CDR3 is 14 amino acids long. Trimming left V 6 bases short and J 2 bases short, with 14 bases between. CDR3 DNA sequence: TGTGCCAGCAGCCGCCTACAGGGTCCCTACGAGCAGTACTTC. Translating gives CASSRLQGPYEQYF.

V gene TRBV6-1 combines with J gene TRBJ1-6, with TRBD1 identical over 7 bases. The V gene's germline CDR1 is MNHNS and CDR2 SASEGT. V was pared by 7 bases and J by 7 bases, with 7 bases of the junction left unmatched. CDR3 length equals 14 residues. The CDR3 nucleotides read TGTGCCAGCAAGATAGCAGGGGGAAATTCACCCCTCCACTTT. This translates into CASKIAGGNSPLHF.

V and J are TRBV5-4 and TRBJ2-5; D is unclear. V was trimmed by 4 bases and J by 1 base, leaving 5 bases between them. The CDR3 contains 12 residues. Germline V CDR1 and CDR2: SGHNT, YYREEE (reference sequence). The CDR3 reads CASSVIQETQYF. CDR3 in DNA: TGTGCCAGCAGCGTAATCCAAGAGACCCAGTACTTC.

The J gene is TRBJ2-5, the V gene TRBV28; D possibly uses TRBD1 or TRBD2 (6 bases each). This CDR3 spans 14 amino acids. Germline values: CDR1 MDHEN, CDR2 SYDVKM. V shed 4 bases and J shed 1 base, with 10 bases lying between them. CDR3 loop: CASSSPGAQETQYF. Here the CDR3 DNA reads TGTGCCAGCAGTTCGCCGGGGGCCCAAGAGACCCAGTACTTC.

The J gene is TRBJ2-5, the V gene TRBV5-8; D may be TRBD2 (6 bases). The assigned J gene may be wrong: the sequence end matches TRBJ2-7 better. Germline CDR1 and CDR2: SGHTS and YDEGEE. The CDR3 is 14 residues long. CDR3 in DNA: TGTGCCAGCAGCCCTACTCCGCGGGACTACGAGCAGTACTTC. This translates into CASSPTPRDYEQYF.

The chain is built from TRBV4-1 and TRBJ1-2, with D possibly being TRBD1 (5 bases). Germline V lookup: CDR1 MGHRA, CDR2 YSYEKL. The CDR3 covers 19 residues. Between the trimmed V and J ends, which lost 1 base and 5 bases, there was a span of 26 bases. The DNA for the CDR3 is TGCGCCAGCAGCCAAGTTGGGAAGGGGTCGCGGTCTGACGGGTATGGCTACACCTTC. It codes for CASSQVGKGSRSDGYGYTF.

Only one count was recorded for this clone. The chain combines TRBV5-5 with TRBJ2-2, with a weak D call TRBD1 (6 bases). CDR1 is SGHKS and CDR2 is YYEKEE in the germline V gene (reference sequence). This CDR3 has 17 residues. V shed 0 bases and J shed 5 bases, with 17 bases lying between them. The CDR3 DNA follows: TGTGCCAGCAGCTTGGGGTCGTCCAGGGGTTATACCGGGGAGCTGTTTTTT. The encoded protein is CASSLGSSRGYTGELFF.

J is TRBJ1-5 and V is TRBV15; 11 bases are a match to TRBD1. The germline V gene encodes CDR1 LNHNV and CDR2 YYDKDF (reference sequence). This CDR3 comprises 17 residues. J was trimmed by 1 base and V by 3 bases; bases with no gene match: 5. The CDR3 here is CATSSAGTGGSNQPQHF. CDR3 nucleotide sequence: TGTGCCACCAGCAGCGCCGGGACAGGGGGAAGCAATCAGCCCCAGCATTTT.

CDR3 protein: CASSPGLPYEQYF. In DNA, the CDR3 is TGTGCCAGCAGCCCAGGGCTCCCATACGAGCAGTACTTC. V gene TRBV28 combines with J gene TRBJ2-7; D is possibly TRBD1 (5 bases). The V gene lost 6 bases and the J gene lost 4 bases, with 13 bases spanning the gap. The CDR3 consists of 13 residues. CDR1 is MDHEN and CDR2 is SYDVKM in the germline V gene. Supplemented by reference TRBV28 and TRBJ2-7, the full variable domain reads DVKVTQSSRYLVKRTGEKVFLECVQDMDHENMFWYRQDPGLGLRLIYFSYDVKMKEKGDIPEGYSVSREKKERFSLILESASTNQTSMYLCASSPGLPYEQYFGPGTRLTVT.

The genes are TRBV27 and TRBJ1-5, with unresolved D. The CDR3 extends over 18 amino acids. The germline gives CDR1 MNHEY, CDR2 SMNVEV (reference sequence). V was clipped by 3 bases and J by 0 bases, with 18 bases between them. The CDR3 here is CASSFTAGGGDSNQPQHF. CDR3 DNA sequence: TGTGCCAGCAGTTTCACCGCCGGCGGTGGAGATAGCAATCAGCCCCAGCATTTT.

This chain connects TRBV28 to TRBJ2-7, with 7 bases lining up with TRBD2. V lost 8 bases to trimming and J lost 3 bases; unmatched junction nucleotides: 10. This CDR3 has 14 residues. From germline, CDR1 is MDHEN and CDR2 SYDVKM. Here the CDR3 DNA reads TGTGCCAGCGCACGGGGCGGGAGTGTCTACGAGCAGTACTTC. Translation gives CASARGGSVYEQYF.